The present TCR beta chain was sequenced within a study of blood T cells in healthy people across ages. Combining a sample-barcoded 5' primer with a J-beta primer mix, a second PCR ran for roughly 7 to 12 cycles. From the 5' RACE reads, TCRdb called clonotypes with MiXCR, one entry per CDR3 protein. The sample yields about 1.6 million distinct CDR3 sequences, roughly 32% seen once. The CDR3 is 13 residues long. Trimming left V 8 bases short and J 1 base short, with 11 bases between. Germline lookup yields CDR1 SGHTA and CDR2 FQGTGA. Sequencing input: blood. The chain combines TRBV7-3 with TRBJ1-1; D is possibly TRBD1 (5 bases). The source of this sequence is a woman younger than 45 in good health. The CDR3 sequence: CASGRESNTEAFF. The CDR3, as DNA: TGTGCCAGCGGCAGGGAGTCGAACACTGAAGCTTTCTTT.